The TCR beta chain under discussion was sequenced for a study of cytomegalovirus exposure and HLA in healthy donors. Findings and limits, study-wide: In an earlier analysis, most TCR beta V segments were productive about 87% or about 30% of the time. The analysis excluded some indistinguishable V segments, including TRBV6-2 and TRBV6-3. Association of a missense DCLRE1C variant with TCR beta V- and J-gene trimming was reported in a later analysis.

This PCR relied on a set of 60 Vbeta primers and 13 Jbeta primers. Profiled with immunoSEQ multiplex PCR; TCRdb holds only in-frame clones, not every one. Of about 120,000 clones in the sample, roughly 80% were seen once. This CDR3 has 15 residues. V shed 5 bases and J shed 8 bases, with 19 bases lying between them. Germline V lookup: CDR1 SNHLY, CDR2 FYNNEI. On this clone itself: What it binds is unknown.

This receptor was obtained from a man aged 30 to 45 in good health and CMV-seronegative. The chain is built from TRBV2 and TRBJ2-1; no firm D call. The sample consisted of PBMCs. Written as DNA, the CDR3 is TGTGCCAGCAGTAATTGGGCAGTCAGTGATCATGAGCAGTTCTTC. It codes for CASSNWAVSDHEQFF.